This record covers a single TCR beta chain. The sample belongs to a study of cytomegalovirus exposure and HLA in healthy donors. The PCR used 60 Vbeta and 13 Jbeta primers. The assay was immunoSEQ multiplex PCR, and TCRdb's table has in-frame clones only and misses some. Here the sample spans roughly 70,000 clones, just under 75% being singletons. Everyone who donated was a healthy bone marrow donor. The clonotype originates from a human donor in good health. Sequencing input: PBMCs.

The DNA for the CDR3 is TGTGCCATCAGCGATGGGGACAGGAGCTCCTACAATGAGCAGTTCTTC. Protein: CAISDGDRSSYNEQFF. The V gene is TRBV10-3, the J gene TRBJ2-1; 8 nucleotides line up with TRBD1. This CDR3 has 16 amino acids. J was trimmed by 0 bases and V by 6 bases; bases with no gene match: 7. Looked up from germline, CDR1 is ENHRY and CDR2 is SYGVKD.